The clone carrying this TCR beta chain has a count of ten or more. What it binds is not known. This entry belongs to a study of T-cell reconstitution after alpha-beta-depleted transplantation in children. Study results and caveats: A year had passed since transplant, and T-cell counts and diversity by then came mostly from newly produced T cells. Approximately two months post-transplant, alpha-beta T cells reportedly originated from several hundred expanded graft clones. Some patients' high day-60 TCRbeta diversity was traced to surviving recipient T cells and thymic progenitors.

Unique molecular identifiers tagged the TCRbeta library. TCRdb re-derived calls from the PCR reads in MiXCR, one entry per CDR3 protein. The table includes roughly 30,000 distinct CDR3 sequences, approximately 6.9% detected once. V was trimmed by 0 bases and J by 4 bases, leaving 10 bases between them. The CDR3 totals 15 residues. Germline CDR1 SGHAT, CDR2 FQNNGV. The sequences come from peripheral blood, collected 60 days after TCRalphabeta/CD19-depleted stem cell transplant. The V call is TRBV11-2, the J call TRBJ2-1; the D gene is possibly TRBD1 (5 bases). This sequence originates from a child younger than two who had a stem cell transplant for acute myeloid leukemia, so the T cells may come from the graft donor. This CDR3 is CASSLEGEPYNEQFF. Written as DNA, the CDR3 is TGTGCCAGCAGCTTAGAAGGGGAACCTTACAATGAGCAGTTCTTC.